Listed below are T cell receptor beta chains from one sample, sequenced in a study of a mutant IDH1 vaccine in newly diagnosed glioma. Some clones are missing from TCRdb's copy, which holds only in-frame ones; the method was immunoSEQ multiplex PCR. The profile shows 85,000 to 100,000 clones, about four fifths of them singletons. Sequencing was performed on PBMCs, taken from a glioma patient treated with radiotherapy, temozolomide or both. The source of these receptors is a man aged 40-49 years with glioma. The CDR3 runs from the conserved cysteine through the conserved F or W. D genes are given only for firm matches. Some rows mark clone size as missing; the rest say once, few, many or name a class of expanded clone.

TRBD1,TRBV6-5,TRBJ2-7,NA,CASSPRTGLYEQYF,TGTGCCAGCAGCCCGAGGACAGGGTTGTACGAGCAGTACTTC
NA,TRBV7-2,TRBJ2-5,NA,CASSLDSRETQYF,TGTGCCAGCAGCTTAGATTCTAGGGAGACCCAGTACTTC
TRBD2,TRBV7-8,TRBJ2-2,NA,CASKTSGGAKLTGELFF,TGTGCCAGCAAGACTAGCGGGGGTGCGAAACTTACCGGGGAGCTGTTTTTT
NA,TRBV19,TRBJ2-3,NA,CASRASTDTQYF,TGTGCCAGTAGAGCTAGCACAGATACGCAGTATTTT
NA,TRBV6-6,TRBJ2-7,few,CASSYGGSLLSYEQYF,TGTGCCAGCAGTTACGGAGGTAGCCTTCTCTCCTACGAGCAGTACTTC
NA,TRBV28,TRBJ2-5,NA,CASSSVGQTGQETQYF,TGTGCCAGCAGTTCCGTGGGTCAAACAGGTCAAGAGACCCAGTACTTC
NA,TRBV18,TRBJ2-2,NA,CASSPVLDPPLFF,TGTGCCAGCTCACCCGTTCTCGACCCTCCGCTGTTTTTT
NA,TRBV6-5,TRBJ1-5,NA,CASSEGRGTTQHF,TGTGCCAGCAGTGAAGGCAGAGGCACAACCCAGCATTTT
NA,TRBV12-2,TRBJ2-7,once,CASRPFQQGFSEQYF,TGTGCAAGTCGCCCGTTTCAACAGGGCTTCTCCGAGCAGTACTTC
TRBD2,TRBV7-9,TRBJ2-7,few,CASSSSGRDEQYF,TGTGCCAGCAGCTCTAGCGGGAGAGACGAGCAGTACTTC
TRBD1,TRBV7-9,TRBJ2-7,NA,CASSPPRQGPYSYEQYF,TGTGCCAGCAGCCCTCCCCGACAGGGACCATACTCCTACGAGCAGTACTTC
NA,TRBV9,TRBJ1-3,NA,CASSVAPGGLGNTIYF,TGTGCCAGCAGCGTAGCCCCCGGGGGACTAGGAAACACCATATATTTT
NA,TRBV6-5,TRBJ2-5,NA,CAAGESQETQYF,TGTGCCGCCGGAGAGTCTCAAGAGACCCAGTACTTC
NA,TRBV4-3,TRBJ1-2,few,CASSQDPGPYGYTF,TGCGCCAGCAGCCAAGATCCCGGGCCCTATGGCTACACCTTC
NA,TRBV9,TRBJ2-2,NA,CASSTRTDNTGELFF,TGTGCCAGCAGCACCCGGACAGATAACACCGGGGAGCTGTTTTTT
NA,TRBV14,TRBJ2-5,once,CASSQDLAVAGEQYF,TGTGCCAGCAGCCAAGATTTAGCGGTGGCAGGTGAGCAGTACTTC
TRBD1,TRBV2,TRBJ2-1,few,CASSGLQGAINEQFF,TGTGCCAGCAGTGGTCTACAGGGGGCCATTAATGAGCAGTTCTTC
NA,TRBV4-3,TRBJ1-1,few,CASSQEEGGEAFF,TGCGCCAGCAGCCAAGAGGAGGGGGGTGAAGCTTTCTTT
NA,TRBV10-3,TRBJ1-3,NA,CASDIISSGNTIYF,TGTGCCTCCGACATAATTAGCTCTGGAAACACCATATATTTT
TRBD1,TRBV27,TRBJ1-2,NA,CASSLSGTGAGYTF,TGTGCCAGCAGTTTATCGGGGACAGGGGCTGGCTACACCTTC
TRBD2,TRBV18,TRBJ2-7,few,CASQKTSGSYEQYF,TGTGCCAGCCAAAAGACTAGCGGTTCCTACGAGCAGTACTTC
TRBD1,TRBV11-2,TRBJ1-3,NA,CASSPGGRAGGKNTIYF,TGTGCCAGCAGCCCCGGGGGGAGAGCAGGGGGTAAGAACACCATATATTTT
NA,TRBV15,TRBJ2-3,NA,CATSSLGLSTDTQYF,TGTGCCACCAGCTCCTTGGGACTTTCCACAGATACGCAGTATTTT
NA,TRBV7-9,TRBJ2-3,many,CASSPRGPDTQYF,TGTGCCAGCAGCCCCCGAGGGCCAGATACGCAGTATTTT
NA,TRBV7-3,TRBJ2-2,NA,CASSPLDTSGELFF,TGTGCCAGCAGCCCCCTAGACACGTCGGGGGAGCTGTTTTTT
TRBD2,TRBV15,TRBJ2-4,NA,CATSRGSGSGGGIQYF,TGTGCCACCAGCAGAGGTAGCGGGAGCGGGGGAGGGATTCAGTACTTC
TRBD1,TRBV11-1,TRBJ2-1,NA,CASSLSPSQQGVRNEQFF,TGTGCCAGCAGCCTCTCTCCATCCCAACAGGGGGTAAGAAATGAGCAGTTCTTC
NA,TRBV5-6,TRBJ2-5,NA,CASSLKAVETQYF,TGTGCCAGCAGCTTGAAGGCGGTGGAGACCCAGTACTTC
NA,TRBV19,TRBJ1-2,NA,CASSIEVGGLLLYGYTF,TGTGCCAGTAGTATTGAGGTCGGGGGGCTCCTTCTCTATGGCTACACCTTC